The 20 T cell receptor beta chains presented below share a single source sample, sequenced in a study of OX40 agonist ivuxolimab in advanced cancers. Measured with immunoSEQ multiplex PCR; TCRdb has only the in-frame clones, and not every one. In the table there are roughly 70,000 clones, 85% of which are singletons. Sequencing was performed on CD4+ or CD8+ T cells sorted from blood, taken in a trial of the OX40 agonist ivuxolimab. The receptors derive from an adult with an advanced solid tumor such as melanoma, head and neck, liver or kidney cancer.

The rearrangement uses TRBV18 and TRBJ1-5, with a tentative D call TRBD1 (5 bases). The CDR3 consists of 14 residues. CDR1 and CDR2 from the germline V gene are KGHSH and LQKENI. V lost 2 bases and J lost 3, with 8 bases in between. The CDR3 nucleotides are TGTGCCAGCTCACCAACGGACACCAATCAGCCCCAGCATTTT. Translating it yields CASSPTDTNQPQHF.

The J gene is TRBJ1-1, the V gene TRBV11-1; no definite D call. This CDR3 contains 15 residues. Per the germline V gene, CDR1 is SGHAT and CDR2 is FQDESV (reference sequence). Trimming removed 0 bases from V and 1 base from J, with 9 bases in between. The CDR3 loop reads CASSLALRGNTEAFF. For the CDR3, the DNA is TGTGCCAGCAGCTTAGCGCTCCGAGGGAACACTGAAGCTTTCTTT.

This chain joins TRBV7-2 and TRBJ2-4, with a possible D match to TRBD2 (6 bases). The germline V gene encodes CDR1 SGHTA and CDR2 FQGNSA. The length of the CDR3 is 13 residues. Trimming shortened V by 3 bases and J by 7 bases, and 10 bases separated the two germline ends. CDR3 in DNA: TGTGCCAGCAGCTTCCAGGGAGGCAACATTCAGTACTTC. This translates into CASSFQGGNIQYF.

Here the CDR3 reads CASSPLAGSLAKNIQYF. The CDR3, as DNA: TGCGCCAGCAGCCCGCTAGCGGGGAGCCTAGCCAAAAACATTCAGTACTTC. The chain is built from TRBV5-1 and TRBJ2-4, with 9 bases aligning to TRBD2. Trimming at V came to 4 bases and at J to 0 bases, leaving 8 bases not matched to a gene. The CDR3 extends over 17 amino acids. Germline V gene sequence: CDR1 SGHRS, CDR2 YFSETQ.

The chain is built from TRBV11-2 and TRBJ1-6; the match to TRBD1 covers 8 bases. The CDR3 runs 19 residues. The junction had 12 bases not matched to a gene; V was cut back by 5 bases and J by 0 bases. The germline V gene encodes CDR1 SGHAT and CDR2 FQNNGV. CDR3 sequence (DNA): TGTGCCAGCAGCCGGGTCGGACAGGGCTTTAGCTCCTATAATTCACCCCTCCACTTT. It translates to CASSRVGQGFSSYNSPLHF.

In this sample, this clone turned up a few times. J is TRBJ2-7 and V is TRBV7-9, with D unclear. The germline gives CDR1 SEHNR, CDR2 FQNEAQ (reference sequence). The CDR3 covers 14 residues. Trimming shortened V by 5 bases and J by 6 bases, and 17 bases separated the two germline ends. CDR3 region: CASSPGILMGEQYF. The CDR3 region has the DNA TGTGCCAGCAGCCCTGGGATTCTAATGGGCGAGCAGTACTTC.

The rearrangement links TRBV6-5 to TRBJ2-3; 14 bases map to TRBD2. This CDR3 spans 15 amino acids. With 6 bases clipped from V and 5 bases from J, the junction kept 4 bases outside the gene matches. The germline V gene has CDR1 MNHEY and CDR2 SVGAGI. The CDR3 loop reads CASRRTSGGLDTQYF. The CDR3 coding sequence is TGTGCCAGCAGACGGACTAGCGGGGGGTTAGATACGCAGTATTTT.

This clone was counted at least ten times. The chain carries TRBV2 and TRBJ2-4; 10 bases are shared with TRBD1. CDR1 SNHLY and CDR2 FYNNEI come from the germline V gene. Trimming at V came to 3 bases and at J to 1 base, leaving 9 bases not matched to a gene. This CDR3 contains 18 residues. The CDR3 loop is CASSDLGQGYMAKNIQYF. CDR3 nucleotides: TGTGCCAGCAGTGATTTGGGACAGGGGTATATGGCCAAAAACATTCAGTACTTC.

The chain employs TRBV29-1 and TRBJ1-2; TRBD1 matches at 8 bases. Germline V gene sequence: CDR1 SQVTM, CDR2 ANQGSEA. The junction had 10 bases not matched to a gene; V was cut back by 3 bases and J by 7 bases. This CDR3 region has 14 residues. CDR3 nucleotides: TGCAGCGTTGAGGGCAGGGGGCATCCGGGTGGCTACACCTTC. This translates into CSVEGRGHPGGYTF.

The rearrangement joins TRBV19 to TRBJ2-1, with 9 bases fitting TRBD1. CDR1 and CDR2 from the germline V gene are LNHDA and SQIVND (reference sequence). With 8 bases clipped from V and 1 base from J, the junction kept 9 bases outside the gene matches. The CDR3 spans 16 residues. The CDR3 nucleotides read TGTGCCAGTCGCTCTCTAGGGACAGGGTCCTACAATGAGCAGTTCTTC. This encodes CASRSLGTGSYNEQFF.

For this clone: At one of its ends the junction is not consistent with the germline gene, which may arise from a read error. The chain is built from TRBV5-4 and TRBJ2-4; maybe TRBD2 (5 bases). Per the germline V gene, CDR1 is SGHNT and CDR2 is YYREEE (reference sequence). This CDR3 spans 14 amino acids. CDR3 DNA: TGCGCCAGCAGCCACCAAGGGAGTTCCAACATTCAGTACTTC. Its protein is CASSHQGSSNIQYF.

CDR3 DNA sequence: TGTGCCAGCAGCGACAGGGTTGGTGGGAACACTGAAGCTTTCTTT. Its translation is CASSDRVGGNTEAFF. The chain combines TRBV5-4 with TRBJ1-1, with 7 nucleotides matching TRBD1. The V gene end was trimmed by 4 bases and the J gene end by 1 base; junction bases not matched to a gene: 7. The germline V gene has CDR1 SGHNT and CDR2 YYREEE (reference sequence). This CDR3 has 15 residues.

The chain joins TRBV27 to TRBJ2-6; the match to TRBD1 covers 8 bases. This CDR3 region has 17 residues. In germline, CDR1 is MNHEY, CDR2 SMNVEV (reference sequence). V trimming: 3 bases; J trimming: 2 bases; junction bases outside the gene matches: 6. In DNA form, the CDR3 reads TGTGCCAGCAGTTTCATCAGGGGGCTCCCTGGGGCCAACGTCCTGACTTTC. This gives the protein CASSFIRGLPGANVLTF.

Comments on this clone: Within the sample, other DNA sequences also encode this same CDR3. The gene calls are TRBV19 and TRBJ1-5; D not resolved. The germline V gene has CDR1 LNHDA and CDR2 SQIVND (reference sequence). The CDR3 loop spans 12 amino acids. Between the trimmed V and J ends, which lost 6 bases and 1 base, there was a span of 4 bases. The CDR3 spells CASRDSNQPQHF. In nucleotides, the CDR3 is TGTGCCAGTAGGGACAGCAATCAGCCCCAGCATTTT.

The genes are TRBV7-2 and TRBJ1-2; D is unresolved. This CDR3 has 14 residues. Germline assignment: CDR1 SGHTA and CDR2 FQGNSA. Trimming shortened V by 5 bases and J by 8 bases, and 18 bases separated the two germline ends. The DNA of the CDR3 is TGTGCCAGCAGCCAAGGACTCACCAGCGGGGGCTACACCTTC. Translation: CASSQGLTSGGYTF.

This rearrangement joins TRBV5-1 to TRBJ1-2; 7 nucleotides align to TRBD1. The CDR3 is 14 amino acids. The germline CDR1 and CDR2 sequences are SGHRS and YFSETQ. The V and J ends lost 0 bases and 8 bases, in that order; junction bases with no gene match: 7. The CDR3 bases are TGCGCCAGCAGCTTGGGAGGGGGCGCGAAAGGCTACACCTTC. This sequence encodes CASSLGGGAKGYTF.

This chain connects TRBV10-3 to TRBJ2-2; D might be TRBD1 or TRBD2, each matching 6 bases. Trimming took 7 bases from V and 1 from J, leaving 10 bases between them. The CDR3 is 14 residues long. Looked up from germline, CDR1 is ENHRY and CDR2 is SYGVKD. The DNA for the CDR3 is TGTGCCATCACGGGGGCCGGGAACACCGGGGAGCTGTTTTTT. Translation gives CAITGAGNTGELFF.

The J gene is TRBJ2-5, the V gene TRBV13; no definite D call. The CDR3 has 12 residues. CDR1 PRHDT and CDR2 FYEKMQ come from the germline V gene (reference sequence). The V and J ends lost 4 bases and 5 bases respectively, with 8 bases between them. Here the CDR3 DNA reads TGTGCCAGCAGCTCCCCCGGGGAGACCCAGTACTTC. It codes for CASSSPGETQYF.

The chain recombines TRBV7-9 with TRBJ2-5; 10 bases match TRBD2. V dropped 5 bases and J dropped 5; count of bases not matched to a gene: 5. This CDR3 has 14 residues. CDR1 is SEHNR and CDR2 is FQNEAQ in the germline V gene (reference sequence). CDR3 nucleotides: TGTGCCAGCAGCACCACTAGCGGGGATGAGACCCAGTACTTC. This codes for CASSTTSGDETQYF.

The chain combines TRBV6-5 with TRBJ1-1; D remains ambiguous. The germline V gene has CDR1 MNHEY and CDR2 SVGAGI. V shed 0 bases and J shed 1 base, with 6 bases lying between them. CDR3 length: 14 amino acids. The CDR3 loop reads CASSYSGENTEAFF. DNA for the CDR3: TGTGCCAGCAGTTACTCTGGGGAGAACACTGAAGCTTTCTTT.